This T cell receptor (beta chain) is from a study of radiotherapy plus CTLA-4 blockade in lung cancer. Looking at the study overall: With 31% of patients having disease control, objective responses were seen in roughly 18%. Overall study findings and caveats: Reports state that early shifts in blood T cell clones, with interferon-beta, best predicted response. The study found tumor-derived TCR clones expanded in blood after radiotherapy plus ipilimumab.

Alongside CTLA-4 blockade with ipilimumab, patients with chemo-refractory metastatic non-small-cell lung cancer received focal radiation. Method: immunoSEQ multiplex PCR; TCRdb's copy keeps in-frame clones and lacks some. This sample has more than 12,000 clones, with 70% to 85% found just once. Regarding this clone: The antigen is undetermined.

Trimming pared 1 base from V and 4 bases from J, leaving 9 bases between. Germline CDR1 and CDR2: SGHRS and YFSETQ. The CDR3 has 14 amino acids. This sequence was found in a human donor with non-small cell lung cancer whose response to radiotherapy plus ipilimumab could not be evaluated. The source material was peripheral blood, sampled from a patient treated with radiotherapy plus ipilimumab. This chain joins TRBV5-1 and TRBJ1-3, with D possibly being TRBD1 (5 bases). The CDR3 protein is CASSLTGDGNTIYF. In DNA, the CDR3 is TGCGCCAGCAGCTTGACGGGGGACGGAAACACCATATATTTT.